The next 23 T cell receptor beta chains were all read from a single sample in a study of T cells after yellow fever vaccination. In TCRdb, the 5' RACE reads were re-called with MiXCR into one record per CDR3 protein. The table has more than 450,000 distinct CDR3 sequences, 20% to 25% seen once; the top ten hold around 16%. The input for sequencing was PBMCs, taken roughly 20 days after the first yellow fever vaccination. Source of these receptors: a man younger than 35 who received the YFV17D yellow fever vaccine.

There are a few counts of this clonotype. V gene TRBV5-4 combines with J gene TRBJ1-6; TRBD1 is a possible D gene (5 bases). Germline V gene sequence: CDR1 SGHNT, CDR2 YYREEE (reference sequence). V lost 6 bases and J lost 10, with 17 bases in between. The CDR3 covers 14 residues. CDR3 sequence (DNA): TGTGCCAGCAACCGGGACGGGGGTTTCTCACCCCTCCACTTT. Translated: CASNRDGGFSPLHF.

The V call is TRBV27, the J call TRBJ1-5; 9 nucleotides line up with TRBD1. The CDR3 has 15 amino acids. From germline, CDR1 is MNHEY and CDR2 SMNVEV (reference sequence). J was trimmed by 6 bases and V by 8 bases; bases with no gene match: 11. CDR3: CASAPGTGFSQPQHF. The CDR3 coding sequence is TGTGCCAGCGCACCTGGGACAGGGTTTTCTCAGCCCCAGCATTTT.

This clonotype was seen a handful of times. This chain links TRBV4-3 with TRBJ2-3; D is undetermined. The CDR3 is made up of 15 amino acids. The ends were cut back, 0 bases at V and 6 bases at J, with 13 bases in the middle. The germline gives CDR1 LGHNA, CDR2 YSLEER. Here the CDR3 reads CASSQESQDGDTQYF. Written as DNA, the CDR3 is TGCGCCAGCAGCCAAGAAAGCCAAGATGGGGATACGCAGTATTTT.

Worth noting for this clonotype: Likely a read error: the CDR3 ends without its conserved phenylalanine or tryptophan. CDR3 protein: CASSFGTSGVYNEQFL. CDR3 bases: TGTGCCAGCAGTTTCGGGACTAGCGGGGTTTACAATGAGCAGTTCTTG. The gene calls are TRBV12-3 or TRBV12-4 and TRBJ2-1, with 13 nucleotides matching TRBD2. The CDR3 has 16 amino acids. The V and J ends lost 3 bases and 4 bases, in that order; junction bases with no gene match: 3.

This sequence joins TRBV7-8 and TRBJ1-5; no firm D call. The CDR3 covers 15 residues. Germline V gives CDR1 SGHVS, CDR2 FQNEAQ. Trimming removed 4 bases at V and 4 bases at J, with 14 bases between. The CDR3 sequence: CASSSYDPGNQPQHF. CDR3 DNA sequence: TGTGCCAGCAGCTCCTACGACCCCGGGAATCAGCCCCAGCATTTT.

This chain joins TRBV5-6 and TRBJ2-6; 8 bases agree with TRBD1. This CDR3 region has 19 residues. Germline values: CDR1 SGHDT, CDR2 YYEEEE. The J segment lost 2 bases and the V segment lost 1 base, leaving 11 bases of the junction unmatched. The CDR3 coding sequence is TGTGCCAGCAGCTTGAGGTTGGGGGCAGGGGGCGCTGGGGCCAACGTCCTGACTTTC. As protein: CASSLRLGAGGAGANVLTF. The variable domain in full, completed from reference TRBV5-6 and TRBJ2-6, reads DAGVTQSPTHLIKTRGQQVTLRCSPKSGHDTVSWYQQALGQGPQFIFQYYEEEERQRGNFPDRFSGHQFPNYSSELNVNALLLGDSALYLCASSLRLGAGGAGANVLTFGAGSRLTVL.

This clonotype was seen a few times. The V gene is TRBV20-1, the J gene TRBJ2-3, with unresolved D. The CDR3 is 13 amino acids. The germline V and J ends were trimmed by 1 base and 1 base, with 6 bases remaining between them. Germline assignment: CDR1 DFQATT and CDR2 SNEGSKA (reference sequence). The CDR3 protein is CSARGHGTDTQYF. The CDR3 nucleotides read TGCAGTGCTAGAGGACACGGCACAGATACGCAGTATTTT.

This clonotype was seen a few times. This chain links TRBV7-9 with TRBJ2-2, with D possibly being TRBD2 (6 bases). Per germline, CDR1 SEHNR and CDR2 FQNEAQ (reference sequence). V was shortened by 4 bases and J by 4 bases, with 10 bases between the two germline ends. The CDR3 covers 14 residues. The chain's CDR3 is CASSSSGLTGELFF. CDR3 in DNA: TGTGCCAGCAGCTCCAGCGGGCTCACCGGGGAGCTGTTTTTT.

As for this clonotype: Mismatch with germline at one junction end may stem from a read error. V gene TRBV27 combines with J gene TRBJ2-1; D might be TRBD1 (5 bases). The length of the CDR3 is 15 residues. The germline V gene encodes CDR1 MNHEY and CDR2 SMNVEV (reference sequence). CDR3 residues: CAGSPIQGWDNEQFF. CDR3 bases: TGTGCCGGCAGTCCCATTCAGGGTTGGGACAATGAGCAGTTCTTC.

V usage is TRBV5-5 and J usage is TRBJ2-7, with D tentatively TRBD2 (6 bases). Trimming took 0 bases from V and 2 from J, leaving 12 bases between them. Germline assignment: CDR1 SGHKS and CDR2 YYEKEE (reference sequence). CDR3 length: 15 residues. The CDR3 sequence: CASSLAGTAAYEQYF. The CDR3 DNA reads as TGTGCCAGCAGCTTGGCCGGGACTGCCGCCTACGAGCAGTACTTC. Based on the CDR3 plus reference TRBV5-5 and TRBJ2-7, the full variable domain is DAGVTQSPTHLIKTRGQQVTLRCSPISGHKSVSWYQQVLGQGPQFIFQYYEKEERGRGNFPDRFSARQFPNYSSELNVNALLLGDSALYLCASSLAGTAAYEQYFGPGTRLTVT.

Concerning this clonotype: A much bigger clone sits one base away, suggesting this may be a read error. The gene calls are TRBV29-1 and TRBJ2-3; tentative D call: TRBD1 (6 bases). The V end lost 6 bases, the J end lost 7 bases, and 20 bases lay between the germline ends. CDR3 length: 14 residues. Germline assignment: CDR1 SQVTM and CDR2 ANQGSEA. The DNA of the CDR3 is TGCAGCGTCCTTATGGCACATAGGGGGAATACGCAGTATTTT. Translating it yields CSVLMAHRGNTQYF.

The chain is built from TRBV24-1 and TRBJ2-6; D not resolved. The CDR3 is 18 residues long. Germline CDR1 is KGHDR and CDR2 is SFDVKD. Between the trimmed V and J ends, which lost 3 bases and 0 bases, there was a span of 14 bases. CDR3 sequence (DNA): TGTGCCACCAGTGATCCGGACGACTCGGGCTCTGGGGCCAACGTCCTGACTTTC. Residues: CATSDPDDSGSGANVLTF.

This clonotype was picked up a small number of times. V usage is TRBV4-3 and J usage is TRBJ2-1; D remains ambiguous. Germline V lookup: CDR1 LGHNA, CDR2 YSLEER. The CDR3 spans 16 residues. Between the trimmed V and J ends, which lost 3 bases and 7 bases, there was a span of 19 bases. Written as DNA, the CDR3 is TGCGCCAGCAGCCAGGTAGCCCACGTCCGGGTTAATGAGCAGTTCTTC. Translated, it gives CASSQVAHVRVNEQFF.

This CDR3 is CASSFGQGISYEQYF. CDR3 coding DNA: TGTGCCAGCAGCTTTGGACAGGGAATAAGCTACGAGCAGTACTTC. The chain couples TRBV7-2 to TRBJ2-7; 8 positions agree with TRBD1. This CDR3 is built from 15 residues. CDR1 and CDR2 (germline): SGHTA, FQGNSA. V lost 3 bases to trimming and J lost 3 bases; unmatched junction nucleotides: 7. Filled out from reference TRBV7-2 and TRBJ2-7, the complete variable domain reads GAGVSQSPSNKVTEKGKDVELRCDPISGHTALYWYRQSLGQGLEFLIYFQGNSAPDKSGLPSDRFSAERTGGSVSTLTIQRTQQEDSAVYLCASSFGQGISYEQYFGPGTRLTVT.

This chain uses TRBV9 with TRBJ2-6; D perhaps matches TRBD1 (5 bases). The CDR3 is 15 amino acids. Trimming cost V 0 bases and J 12 bases, with 16 bases left between them. Per the germline V gene, CDR1 is SGDLS and CDR2 is YYNGEE. Here the CDR3 reads CASSVARAGPVVLTF. The DNA of the CDR3 is TGTGCCAGCAGCGTAGCCCGGGCAGGGCCCGTCGTCCTGACTTTC.

The rearrangement joins TRBV12-3 or TRBV12-4 to TRBJ2-7; D is unresolved. This CDR3 comprises 12 residues. V shed 4 bases and J shed 12 bases, with 16 bases lying between them. As DNA, the CDR3 is TGTGCCAGCAGTTACGAGATTACGAGTATGTACTTC. It codes for CASSYEITSMYF.

The chain links TRBV27 to TRBJ1-2, with D tentatively TRBD1 (6 bases). Trimming removed 5 bases at V and 7 bases at J, with 17 bases between. There are 14 residues in the CDR3. In germline, CDR1 is MNHEY, CDR2 SMNVEV (reference sequence). CDR3 loop: CASSQERGVFGYTF. The CDR3 DNA is TGTGCCAGCAGTCAGGAAAGGGGGGTGTTTGGCTACACCTTC.

This clonotype was found many times. The chain combines TRBV18 with TRBJ1-4, with 8 bases matching TRBD1. The CDR3 spans 14 residues. The V and J ends lost 3 bases and 5 bases, in that order; junction bases with no gene match: 2. Germline V gene data show CDR1 as KGHSH and CDR2 as LQKENI. The CDR3: CASSPGQANEKLFF. The DNA of the CDR3 is TGTGCCAGCTCACCGGGACAGGCGAATGAAAAACTGTTTTTT. The whole variable domain, filled in from reference TRBV18 and TRBJ1-4, reads NAGVMQNPRHLVRRRGQEARLRCSPMKGHSHVYWYRQLPEEGLKFMVYLQKENIIDESGMPKERFSAEFPKEGPSILRIQQVVRGDSAAYFCASSPGQANEKLFFGSGTQLSVL.

V is TRBV7-3 and J is TRBJ2-3; the match to TRBD2 covers 11 bases. The trim removed 11 bases at V and 6 bases at J, leaving 13 bases unmatched. The CDR3 sequence is 15 residues long. Germline V gives CDR1 SGHTA, CDR2 FQGTGA. The CDR3 DNA is TGTGCCTCCAGCGGGAAGACTAGCGGGGCGGATACGCAGTATTTT. This gives the protein CASSGKTSGADTQYF. The full variable domain, its missing parts supplied by reference TRBV7-3 and TRBJ2-3, is GAGVSQTPSNKVTEKGKYVELRCDPISGHTALYWYRQSLGQGPEFLIYFQGTGAADDSGLPNDRFFAVRPEGSVSTLKIQRTERGDSAVYLCASSGKTSGADTQYFGPGTRLTVL.

The chain has TRBV7-3 and TRBJ2-2; either TRBD1 or TRBD2 may fit D (5 bases each). The ends were cut back, 6 bases at V and 6 bases at J, with 20 bases in the middle. This CDR3 contains 16 residues. Germline V gene lookup returns CDR1 SGHTA and CDR2 FQGTGA. The CDR3 DNA sequence: TGTGCCAGCAGTACACCCCAGGGACCCATCGCCGGGGAGCTGTTTTTT. It specifies CASSTPQGPIAGELFF.

The chain uses TRBV6-1 and TRBJ1-1; D uncertain. The CDR3 contains 12 residues. Germline assignment: CDR1 MNHNS and CDR2 SASEGT. V was trimmed by 4 bases and J by 5 bases, leaving 8 bases between them. The CDR3 loop is CASSVERTEAFF. The DNA for the CDR3 is TGTGCCAGCAGTGTGGAGAGGACTGAAGCTTTCTTT.

The rearrangement uses TRBV7-8 and TRBJ2-5; D is possibly TRBD2 (7 bases). Trimming left V 2 bases short and J 5 bases short, with 15 bases between. The CDR3 is made up of 15 amino acids. Looked up from germline, CDR1 is SGHVS and CDR2 is FQNEAQ. CDR3 sequence: CASSLRLGGGETQYF. The CDR3 bases are TGTGCCAGCAGCTTAAGGCTAGGGGGAGGGGAGACCCAGTACTTC. The full variable domain, with the rest looked up from reference TRBV7-8 and TRBJ2-5, is GAGVSQSPRYKVAKRGQDVALRCDPISGHVSLFWYQQALGQGPEFLTYFQNEAQLDKSGLPSDRFFAERPEGSVSTLKIQRTQQEDSAVYLCASSLRLGGGETQYFGPGTRLLVL.

There are many counts of this clonotype. The rearrangement links TRBV5-5 to TRBJ2-3; D possibly corresponds to TRBD1 (5 bases). Germline V gene data show CDR1 as SGHKS and CDR2 as YYEKEE (reference sequence). This CDR3 has 16 amino acids. V shed 5 bases and J shed 4 bases, with 20 bases lying between them. Written as DNA, the CDR3 is TGTGCCAGCAGGTCCGGCCCCGCGGTCAGGGCAGATACGCAGTATTTT. It yields the protein CASRSGPAVRADTQYF.